A selection of T cell receptor beta chains follows, all from one sample in a study of blood T cell repertoires in COVID-19. Sequenced by immunoSEQ multiplex PCR; TCRdb stores in-frame clones only, minus some. The sample records about 190,000 clones, roughly 80% being singletons. Sequencing was carried out using PBMCs or T cells enriched from blood (not recorded which). The source is a woman between 25 and 40 years old who had recovered from COVID-19. Each CDR3 is given with its conserved first and last residue. Fields, in order: CDR3 protein, CDR3 DNA, clone size, D gene, J gene, V gene. A D gene is named only where the DNA matches it firmly. The size field is filled for only some rows; it gives once, few, many or a size class.

CASRIDRANTGELFF TGTGCCAGCAGGATAGACAGGGCGAACACCGGGGAGCTGTTTTTT - TRBD1 TRBJ2-2 TRBV6-4
CASSLRGRTEAFF TGTGCCAGCAGCTTAAGAGGTCGGACTGAAGCTTTCTTT few - TRBJ1-1 TRBV11-3
CASSFGGSGEQFF TGTGCCAGCAGCTTTGGAGGTTCGGGTGAGCAGTTCTTC - - TRBJ2-1 TRBV7-9
CASSSAHRGDATEAFF TGTGCCAGCAGCTCTGCCCACCGCGGGGATGCCACTGAAGCTTTCTTT - - TRBJ1-1 TRBV7-9
CASSDSGTGYNSPLHF TGTGCCAGCAGTGATTCCGGGACAGGCTATAATTCACCCCTCCACTTT - TRBD1 TRBJ1-6 TRBV25-1
CASSSTSGGSGTDTQYF TGTGCCAGCAGCTCGACTAGCGGGGGGTCTGGCACAGATACGCAGTATTTT - TRBD2 TRBJ2-3 TRBV7-8
CASSLPANYGYTF TGTGCCAGCAGCTTACCCGCTAACTATGGCTACACCTTC - - TRBJ1-2 TRBV7-9
CASSFQGNTEAFF TGTGCCAGCAGCTTTCAGGGGAACACTGAAGCTTTCTTT - - TRBJ1-1 TRBV7-3
CASSLTPGLGYTF TGTGCCAGCAGCTTAACACCAGGGTTAGGCTACACCTTC - - TRBJ1-2 TRBV7-3
CASSARRVQETQYF TGTGCCAGCTCCGCCCGGAGGGTACAAGAGACCCAGTACTTC - - TRBJ2-5 TRBV18
CAWSVGSDHGYTF TGTGCCTGGAGTGTGGGGAGTGACCATGGCTACACCTTC - - TRBJ1-2 TRBV30
CASSRYQGQFYEQYF TGTGCCAGCAGCCGTTACCAGGGGCAATTCTACGAGCAGTACTTC - - TRBJ2-7 TRBV5-8
CASRPAITGELFF TGTGCCAGCAGGCCCGCGATCACCGGGGAGCTGTTTTTT - - TRBJ2-2 TRBV12-3/TRBV12-4
CASSWIGQVTYGYTF TGCGCCAGCAGCTGGATCGGACAGGTGACATATGGCTACACCTTC - TRBD1 TRBJ1-2 TRBV5-1
CASSQGVAGDNEQFF TGTGCCAGCAGCCAAGGGGTAGCGGGGGACAATGAGCAGTTCTTC - TRBD2 TRBJ2-1 TRBV4-2
CASSLGSGLAGAQYF TGTGCCAGCAGCTTAGGGTCAGGCCTAGCGGGAGCACAGTACTTC - TRBD2 TRBJ2-7 TRBV11-2
CASSLSLGNQGKLFF TGTGCCAGCAGCTTAAGTTTGGGGAATCAGGGAAAACTGTTTTTT once - TRBJ1-4 TRBV7-6
CASSLPNKDQGMVTDTQYF TGTGCCAGCAGCTTACCCAACAAAGACCAGGGAATGGTAACAGATACGCAGTATTTT - - TRBJ2-3 TRBV7-9
CASSARGSNTGELFF TGTGCTAGCAGCGCGAGGGGGTCGAACACCGGGGAGCTGTTTTTT - - TRBJ2-2 TRBV7-7
CASEGQGAGNTIYF TGTGCCAGTGAGGGGCAGGGGGCTGGAAACACCATATATTTT - TRBD1 TRBJ1-3 TRBV28
CASSLVARQGSSYEQYF TGCGCCAGCAGCTTGGTAGCCCGACAGGGGAGCTCCTACGAGCAGTACTTC - TRBD1 TRBJ2-7 TRBV5-1
CASSPTGNTEAFF TGTGCCAGCTCACCGACAGGGAACACTGAAGCTTTCTTT - - TRBJ1-1 TRBV18
CASSQDSGGGAGDTQYF TGTGCCAGCAGCCAAGACTCGGGCGGGGGGGCTGGAGATACGCAGTATTTT - TRBD2 TRBJ2-3 TRBV3-1/TRBV3-2
CASSVAGLSNQPQHF TGTGCCAGCAGCGTAGCGGGGTTGAGCAATCAGCCCCAGCATTTT - - TRBJ1-5 TRBV9
CASSFEGDEQYF TGTGCCAGCAGTTTTGAAGGGGACGAGCAGTACTTC - - TRBJ2-7 TRBV12-3/TRBV12-4
CSVVLPGQLNTEAFF TGCAGCGTTGTCCTGCCGGGACAGCTTAACACTGAAGCTTTCTTT - TRBD1 TRBJ1-1 TRBV29-1
CASSLSRGTEQFF TGTGCCAGCAGCTTAAGTCGGGGGACTGAGCAGTTCTTC - - TRBJ2-1 TRBV7-3
CASSGPGQGMGDTQYF TGTGCCAGCAGCGGACCGGGACAGGGGATGGGAGATACGCAGTATTTT once TRBD1 TRBJ2-3 TRBV5-4
CASSSRDRGRYEQYF TGTGCCAGTAGCTCCCGGGACAGGGGCAGGTACGAGCAGTACTTC - TRBD1 TRBJ2-7 TRBV19
CATSRARLAGTSTDTQYF TGTGCCACCAGCAGAGCTCGGCTAGCGGGAACTAGCACAGATACGCAGTATTTT - TRBD2 TRBJ2-3 TRBV15
CATSSYRLAPNKDNEQFF TGTGCCACCAGCAGCTACCGACTAGCGCCAAATAAGGACAATGAGCAGTTCTTC - TRBD2 TRBJ2-1 TRBV15
CASSGGSAYEQYF TGTGCCAGCTCGGGTGGGAGCGCCTACGAGCAGTACTTC - - TRBJ2-7 TRBV18
CASSLHSGGGTYNEQFF TGTGCCAGCAGCTTACATAGCGGGGGCGGGACCTACAATGAGCAGTTCTTC - TRBD2 TRBJ2-1 TRBV7-2
CSASSEAEAFF TGCAGTGCGAGTTCCGAGGCTGAAGCTTTCTTT - - TRBJ1-1 TRBV20-1
CASSSSRARGQPQHF TGTGCCAGCAGCTCTTCCCGGGCCCGGGGTCAGCCCCAGCATTTT - - TRBJ1-5 TRBV5-6
CASSFGQGLGGNTIYF TGTGCCAGCAGCTTCGGGCAGGGGCTAGGAGGAAACACCATATATTTT - - TRBJ1-3 TRBV7-9
CASSSEGAGVVGPQHF TGTGCCAGCAGTTCCGAGGGGGCAGGGGTTGTTGGGCCCCAGCATTTT once TRBD1 TRBJ1-5 TRBV28
CASSPGQTINEKLFF TGTGCCAGCTCACCCGGACAGACCATTAATGAAAAACTGTTTTTT - - TRBJ1-4 TRBV18
CSAESPGNTEAFF TGCAGCGCTGAATCCCCAGGGAACACTGAAGCTTTCTTT - - TRBJ1-1 TRBV29-1
CASSRWTGRSFGEETQYF TGTGCCAGCAGTAGATGGACAGGGAGGTCTTTTGGCGAGGAGACCCAGTACTTC once TRBD1 TRBJ2-5 TRBV6-6
CASSFRTSIHTDTQYF TGTGCCAGCAGCTTCCGGACTAGCATTCACACAGATACGCAGTATTTT - TRBD2 TRBJ2-3 TRBV3-1/TRBV3-2
CASSVAKNQPQHF TGTGCCAGCAGCGTAGCTAAGAATCAGCCCCAGCATTTT few - TRBJ1-5 TRBV9
CASSRGRTSGTYEQYF TGTGCCAGTAGTAGGGGCCGGACTAGCGGGACGTACGAGCAGTACTTC - TRBD2 TRBJ2-7 TRBV19
CASSPSLAGSTDTQYF TGTGCCAGCAGCCCCTCCCTAGCGGGGAGCACAGATACGCAGTATTTT - TRBD2 TRBJ2-3 TRBV7-8
CASAGLQNNEQFF TGCGCCAGCGCGGGACTCCAAAACAATGAGCAGTTCTTC few - TRBJ2-1 TRBV5-1
CSVQSWRDRNIQYF TGCAGCGTCCAGTCCTGGCGGGACCGAAACATTCAGTACTTC - - TRBJ2-4 TRBV29-1
CATGQGALGETQYF TGTGCCACCGGACAGGGGGCGCTTGGTGAGACCCAGTACTTC - TRBD1 TRBJ2-5 TRBV24-1
CAISESITGVYGYTF TGTGCCATCAGTGAGTCGATCACGGGGGTCTATGGCTACACCTTC - - TRBJ1-2 TRBV10-3
CAIRLPRDRGATNEKLFF TGTGCCATCAGGCTACCCCGGGACAGGGGCGCAACTAATGAAAAACTGTTTTTT - TRBD1 TRBJ1-4 TRBV10-3
CASSGSRTGWGNEQFF TGTGCCAGCAGCGGGTCCAGGACAGGGTGGGGCAATGAGCAGTTCTTC - - TRBJ2-1 TRBV21-1
CASSPGTGSGNTIYF TGTGCCAGCAGCCCAGGGACAGGGTCTGGAAACACCATATATTTT - TRBD1 TRBJ1-3 TRBV3-1/TRBV3-2